These 22 T cell receptor beta chains came from one sample sequenced in a study of beta chain features in type 1 diabetes. Sequenced material consisted of expressed TCRB transcripts (all of the isolated RNA was reverse transcribed). Profiling relied on immunoSEQ multiplex PCR, and the TCRdb table lists in-frame clones only, not all of them. This table holds hundreds of thousands of clones, roughly 14% found once. The sequenced sample was naive CD4+ T cells from blood. The receptors were gathered from a young man in good health.

This chain connects TRBV4-2 to TRBJ2-3; unclear D gene. Germline V CDR1 and CDR2: LGHNA, YNFKEQ. Trimming took 0 bases from V and 6 from J, leaving 10 bases between them. The CDR3 sequence is 14 residues long. Here the CDR3 reads CASSQERAKDTQYF. For the CDR3, the DNA is TGTGCCAGCAGCCAAGAAAGGGCCAAGGATACGCAGTATTTT.

This clone turned up a few times. V and J are TRBV7-6 and TRBJ1-1; D uncertain. The germline V gene encodes CDR1 SGHVS and CDR2 FNYEAQ. V lost 3 bases to trimming and J lost 1 base, with 6 bases between them. The CDR3 totals 13 residues. CDR3 protein: CASSFTENTEAFF. The CDR3 DNA follows: TGTGCCAGCAGCTTCACCGAGAACACTGAAGCTTTCTTT.

Only a few counts were recorded for this clone. This sequence joins TRBV7-9 and TRBJ2-3; D call uncertain. The V gene's germline CDR1 is SEHNR and CDR2 FQNEAQ (reference sequence). The V end lost 7 bases, the J end lost 4 bases, and 12 bases lay between the germline ends. There are 13 residues in the CDR3. CDR3 protein: CASNQRIPDTQYF. The CDR3 DNA reads TGTGCCAGCAATCAACGAATCCCAGATACGCAGTATTTT. The full variable domain, its missing parts supplied by reference TRBV7-9 and TRBJ2-3, is DTGVSQNPRHKITKRGQNVTFRCDPISEHNRLYWYRQTLGQGPEFLTYFQNEAQLEKSRLLSDRFSAERPKGSFSTLEIQRTEQGDSAMYLCASNQRIPDTQYFGPGTRLTVL.

This clone was seen a few times. J is TRBJ1-4 and V is TRBV25-1, with 7 bases matching TRBD1. Germline V gives CDR1 MGHDK, CDR2 SYGVNS. V trimming: 3 bases; J trimming: 8 bases; junction bases outside the gene matches: 9. There are 15 residues in the CDR3. CDR3 nucleotide sequence: TGTGCCAGCAGTGACTACGACAGGGCGAGAGAAAAACTGTTTTTT. Translating gives CASSDYDRAREKLFF.

This chain links TRBV7-9 with TRBJ2-7; 9 bases align to TRBD1. The V gene's germline CDR1 is SEHNR and CDR2 FQNEAQ (reference sequence). Trimming took 3 bases from V and 3 from J; bases not matched to a gene: 12. The CDR3 covers 17 residues. The CDR3 DNA sequence: TGTGCCAGCAGCTTCACCAAAGCCGGGACAGGGAGCTACGAGCAGTACGTC. Residues: CASSFTKAGTGSYEQYV.

This clone was picked up a small number of times. CDR3 sequence (DNA): TGTGCCAGCAGCTTAGCTCTCTCTCGGGGCTACACCTTC. This translates into CASSLALSRGYTF. The chain is built from TRBV11-2 and TRBJ1-2; no reliable D call. The V end lost 1 base, the J end lost 8 bases, and 11 bases lay between the germline ends. This CDR3 has 13 residues. Germline assignment: CDR1 SGHAT and CDR2 FQNNGV.

In this sample, this clone turned up a few times. This rearrangement joins TRBV7-2 to TRBJ2-2, with TRBD2 matching over 10 bases. Germline assignment: CDR1 SGHTA and CDR2 FQGNSA. The CDR3 runs to 15 residues. Trimming cost V 5 bases and J 4 bases; bases outside gene matches: 4. CDR3 in DNA: TGTGCCAGCAGCCCGAGGACTAGCGGCACCGGGGAGCTGTTTTTT. It codes for CASSPRTSGTGELFF.

This clone has only one observation. The gene calls are TRBV5-6 and TRBJ2-5, with D unclear. The CDR3 has 15 residues. Germline CDR1 and CDR2: SGHDT and YYEEEE. V was shortened by 4 bases and J by 1 base, with 14 bases between the two germline ends. CDR3 residues: CASSRGATTQETQYF. CDR3 DNA: TGTGCCAGCAGCCGCGGCGCAACGACCCAAGAGACCCAGTACTTC.

V and J are TRBV5-4 and TRBJ1-2; no firm D call. The germline V gene encodes CDR1 SGHNT and CDR2 YYREEE (reference sequence). The CDR3 spans 12 residues. V was trimmed by 5 bases and J by 0 bases, leaving 5 bases between them. The CDR3 nucleotides read TGTGCCAGCAGGACCCCTAACTATGGCTACACCTTC. Translation gives CASRTPNYGYTF.

This clone has more than one count but fewer than ten. The chain links TRBV7-2 to TRBJ2-3; 9 bases align to TRBD2. V gave up 2 bases and J gave up 7 bases; unmatched junction bases: 10. This CDR3 contains 16 residues. Looked up from germline, CDR1 is SGHTA and CDR2 is FQGNSA. The CDR3 sequence: CASSLWTSVLYYTQYF. Written as DNA, the CDR3 is TGTGCCAGCAGCTTATGGACTAGCGTTTTATATTATACGCAGTATTTT.

This clone appeared a few times. V and J are TRBV7-2 and TRBJ2-7; the D gene is possibly TRBD1 (5 bases). CDR3 length equals 14 residues. Trimming stripped 2 bases from V and 2 bases from J, with 10 bases between. From germline, CDR1 is SGHTA and CDR2 FQGNSA. The CDR3 spells CASSLRHRTYEQYF. The CDR3 DNA follows: TGTGCCAGCAGCTTACGCCACAGGACCTACGAGCAGTACTTC.

This chain uses TRBV6-5 with TRBJ1-1; D is ambiguous. CDR3 length equals 12 residues. From germline, CDR1 is MNHEY and CDR2 SVGAGI. The V end was cut by 8 bases, the J end by 1 base, with 8 bases between. For the CDR3, the DNA is TGTGCCAGCTGGCGAGGGAACACTGAAGCTTTCTTT. Protein product: CASWRGNTEAFF.

This chain joins TRBV18 and TRBJ2-7, with 8 bases that match TRBD1. Germline CDR1 reads KGHSH; CDR2 reads LQKENI. The CDR3 sequence is 14 residues long. V lost 4 bases and J lost 4; bases outside the gene matches: 6. The CDR3 sequence: CASSRGTGRYEQYF. Written as DNA, the CDR3 is TGTGCCAGCTCACGGGGGACAGGAAGGTACGAGCAGTACTTC.

The rearrangement uses TRBV18 and TRBJ2-2; 14 bases fit TRBD2. The ends lost 3 bases at V and 4 bases at J; junction bases unmatched: 7. CDR3 size: 18 residues. Germline V gene sequence: CDR1 KGHSH, CDR2 LQKENI. The CDR3 nucleotides are TGTGCCAGCTCACCTCGGACTAGCGGGAGGTCGGCCACCGGGGAGCTGTTTTTT. Amino acids: CASSPRTSGRSATGELFF.

A few counts support this clone. This chain connects TRBV7-8 to TRBJ2-5; possible D gene TRBD2, 6 bases. CDR3 length equals 15 residues. Trimming cost V 5 bases and J 5 bases, with 18 bases left between them. In germline, CDR1 is SGHVS, CDR2 FQNEAQ. CDR3 protein: CASSSLGTLGETQYF. The CDR3 bases are TGTGCCAGCAGCAGCCTGGGGACTCTGGGCGAGACCCAGTACTTC. The variable domain in full, completed from reference TRBV7-8 and TRBJ2-5, reads GAGVSQSPRYKVAKRGQDVALRCDPISGHVSLFWYQQALGQGPEFLTYFQNEAQLDKSGLPSDRFFAERPEGSVSTLKIQRTQQEDSAVYLCASSSLGTLGETQYFGPGTRLLVL.

The gene calls are TRBV29-1 and TRBJ2-1, with no clear D. Deletions cut 7 bases from V and 7 bases from J, with 8 bases between. The CDR3 covers 10 residues. Germline V gene lookup returns CDR1 SQVTM and CDR2 ANQGSEA. CDR3 protein: CSAINNEQFF. CDR3 in DNA: TGCAGCGCCATAAATAATGAGCAGTTCTTC.

The V and J genes are TRBV7-9 and TRBJ1-4; D might be TRBD1 (6 bases). V was trimmed by 3 bases and J by 6 bases, leaving 11 bases between them. Germline CDR1 SEHNR, CDR2 FQNEAQ (reference sequence). The CDR3 extends over 14 amino acids. In DNA form, the CDR3 reads TGTGCCAGCAGCTTGCGGGGGCTCGATGAAAAACTGTTTTTT. This encodes CASSLRGLDEKLFF.

The rearrangement joins TRBV30 to TRBJ2-1; D uncertain. V was cut by 3 bases and J by 6 bases, with 15 bases left in between. From germline, CDR1 is GTSNPN and CDR2 SVGIG (reference sequence). This CDR3 comprises 14 residues. The DNA for the CDR3 is TGTGCCTGGAGAAGGCTTGAAGCCCTCAATGAGCAGTTCTTC. It specifies CAWRRLEALNEQFF.

The V call is TRBV7-3, the J call TRBJ2-5; no clear D gene. V was clipped by 1 base and J by 5 bases, with 11 bases between them. CDR1 SGHTA and CDR2 FQGTGA come from the germline V gene. The length of the CDR3 is 14 residues. The CDR3 reads CASSLNQLGETQYF. In nucleotides, the CDR3 is TGTGCCAGCAGCTTAAATCAACTGGGCGAGACCCAGTACTTC.

On this clone itself: This CDR3 is missing its conserved last phenylalanine or tryptophan, likely due to a read error. J is TRBJ1-1 and V is TRBV4-2, with D tentatively TRBD1 (5 bases). CDR1 is LGHNA, CDR2 YNFKEQ, per germline. Trimming stripped 3 bases from V and 11 bases from J, with 19 bases between. The CDR3 is made up of 14 amino acids. CDR3 in DNA: TGTGCCAGCAGCCACCTGGGACTGCACCTTGTGGCTTTCTCT. Its protein is CASSHLGLHLVAFS.

CDR3 DNA sequence: TGTGCCACCAGCAGATCCCAGGGTGAAGCTTTCTTT. This sequence encodes CATSRSQGEAFF. The rearrangement links TRBV15 to TRBJ1-1; tentatively, D is TRBD1 (5 bases). V lost 2 bases, J lost 7 bases, and 8 bases lay in between. The V gene's germline CDR1 is LNHNV and CDR2 YYDKDF (reference sequence). CDR3 size: 12 residues.

Only a few counts were recorded for this clone. The DNA of the CDR3 is TGTGCCAGCAGCTTACCTCTGTGGAGCGGGTGGTACCAAGAGACCCAGTACTTC. It translates to CASSLPLWSGWYQETQYF. This chain links TRBV13 with TRBJ2-5, with D perhaps matching TRBD2 (6 bases). Germline V CDR1 and CDR2: PRHDT, FYEKMQ (reference sequence). The ends were cut back, 2 bases at V and 0 bases at J, with 19 bases in the middle. This CDR3 comprises 18 residues. Variable domain in full (rest from reference TRBV13 and TRBJ2-5): AAGVIQSPRHLIKEKRETATLKCYPIPRHDTVYWYQQGPGQDPQFLISFYEKMQSDKGSIPDRFSAQQFSDYHSELNMSSLELGDSALYFCASSLPLWSGWYQETQYFGPGTRLLVL.